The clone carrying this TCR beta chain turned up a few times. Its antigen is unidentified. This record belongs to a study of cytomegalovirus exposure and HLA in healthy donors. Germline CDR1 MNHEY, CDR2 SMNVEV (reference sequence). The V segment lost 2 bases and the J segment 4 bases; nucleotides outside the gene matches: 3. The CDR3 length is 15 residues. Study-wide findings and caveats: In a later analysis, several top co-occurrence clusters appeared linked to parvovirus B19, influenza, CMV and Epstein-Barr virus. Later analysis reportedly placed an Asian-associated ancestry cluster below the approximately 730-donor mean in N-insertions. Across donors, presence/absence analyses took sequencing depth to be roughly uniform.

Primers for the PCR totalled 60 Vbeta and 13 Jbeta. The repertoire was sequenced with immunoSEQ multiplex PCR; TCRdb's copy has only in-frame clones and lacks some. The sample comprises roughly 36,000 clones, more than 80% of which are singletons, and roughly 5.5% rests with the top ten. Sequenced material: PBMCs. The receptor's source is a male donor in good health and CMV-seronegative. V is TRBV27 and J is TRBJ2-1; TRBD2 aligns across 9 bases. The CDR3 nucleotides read TGTGCCAGCAGTTTAAGTAGCGGGGGATACAATGAGCAGTTCTTC. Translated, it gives CASSLSSGGYNEQFF.